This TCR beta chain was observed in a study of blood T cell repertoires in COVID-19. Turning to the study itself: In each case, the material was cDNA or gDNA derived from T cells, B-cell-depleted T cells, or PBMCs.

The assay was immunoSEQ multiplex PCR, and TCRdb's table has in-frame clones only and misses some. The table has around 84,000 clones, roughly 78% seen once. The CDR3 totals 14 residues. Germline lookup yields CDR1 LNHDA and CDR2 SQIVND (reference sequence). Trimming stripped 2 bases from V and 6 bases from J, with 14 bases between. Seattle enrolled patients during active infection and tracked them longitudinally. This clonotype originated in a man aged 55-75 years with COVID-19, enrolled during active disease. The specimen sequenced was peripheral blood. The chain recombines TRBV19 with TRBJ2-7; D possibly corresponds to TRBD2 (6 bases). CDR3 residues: CASSIQGGFGEQYF. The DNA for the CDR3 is TGTGCCAGTAGTATACAGGGAGGTTTCGGCGAGCAGTACTTC. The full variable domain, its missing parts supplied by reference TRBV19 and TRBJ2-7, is DGGITQSPKYLFRKEGQNVTLSCEQNLNHDAMYWYRQDPGQGLRLIYYSQIVNDFQKGDIAEGYSVSREKKESFPLTVTSAQKNPTAFYLCASSIQGGFGEQYFGPGTRLTVT.